This section outlines one T cell receptor beta chain sequence together with its context. The record originates from a study of OX40 agonist ivuxolimab in advanced cancers. TCRdb's table, derived via immunoSEQ multiplex PCR, lists solely in-frame clones and lacks some. The sample shows tens of thousands of clones, 80% to 85% of them seen only once. Trimming pared 10 bases from V and 1 base from J, leaving 20 bases between. The V gene's germline CDR1 is MDHEN and CDR2 SYDVKM. The CDR3 is made up of 16 amino acids. This TCR was recovered from an adult with an advanced solid tumor such as melanoma, head and neck, liver or kidney cancer. The chain recombines TRBV28 with TRBJ1-3; D might be TRBD1 (6 bases). The material was CD4+ or CD8+ T cells sorted from blood, obtained in a trial of the OX40 agonist ivuxolimab. Written as DNA, the CDR3 is TGTGCCACCTCAACGAGGTCGAGGGGGTCTGGAAACACCATATATTTT. Amino acids: CATSTRSRGSGNTIYF.